The T cell receptor (beta chain) described here comes from a study of shared clonotypes between healthy human individuals. Study-wide results and caveats: Shared across a handful of donors were roughly 5.3% of the naive CD4 clonotypes.

On this clone: Its antigen is unidentified.

Naivety among CD8 cells was defined by CD45RO negativity and positive CCR7 selection, thereby excluding terminally differentiated effector memory CD45RA+ cells. The table came from immunoSEQ multiplex PCR; TCRdb's copy has only in-frame clones and leaves some out. Altogether 800,000 to 950,000 clones are present, 96% being singletons, with the ten largest covering less than 0.25%. The germline gives CDR1 MNHEY, CDR2 SMNVEV (reference sequence). This CDR3 spans 16 amino acids. V was clipped by 6 bases and J by 0 bases, with 15 bases between them. This TCR was recovered from a man aged 25 to 40 in good health. J is TRBJ2-1 and V is TRBV27; D is uncertain. Material: naive CD8+ T cells sorted from blood. CDR3 in DNA: TGTGCCAGCAGCCTAGGGCGGATTAGCTCCTACAATGAGCAGTTCTTC. This encodes CASSLGRISSYNEQFF.